A single sample gave rise to the 9 T cell receptor beta chains below, sequenced in a study of blood T cells in healthy people across ages. A second PCR, run for about 7 to 11 cycles, used a sample-barcoded 5' primer plus a J-beta primer mix. Each CDR3 protein gets one entry after TCRdb re-called the 5' RACE reads with MiXCR. The table has about 620,000 distinct CDR3 sequences, approximately 52% seen once. Sequenced material: blood. The receptors here all came from a woman older than 75 in good health.

The chain couples TRBV20-1 to TRBJ2-7, with D tentatively TRBD1 or TRBD2 (5 bases each). CDR1 DFQATT and CDR2 SNEGSKA come from the germline V gene (reference sequence). The CDR3 has 16 residues. The V end lost 0 bases, the J end lost 7 bases, and 22 bases lay between the germline ends. CDR3: CSAREQGHGIYNEQYF. CDR3 DNA: TGCAGTGCTAGAGAGCAAGGACACGGGATATACAATGAGCAGTACTTC.

The rearrangement joins TRBV20-1 to TRBJ2-7, with a weak D call TRBD1 (6 bases). Germline V gives CDR1 DFQATT, CDR2 SNEGSKA (reference sequence). The CDR3 covers 13 residues. V gave up 3 bases and J gave up 2 bases, with 11 bases separating them. CDR3: CSASLDRAYEQYF. The CDR3 nucleotides are TGCAGTGCTAGCCTGGACAGAGCCTACGAGCAGTACTTC.

This clonotype was counted at least ten times. The J gene is TRBJ2-3, the V gene TRBV4-1; either TRBD1 or TRBD2 may fit D (6 bases each). Trimming removed 0 bases from V and 4 bases from J, with 17 bases in between. The CDR3 consists of 17 residues. Germline values: CDR1 MGHRA, CDR2 YSYEKL. The CDR3 nucleotides read TGCGCCAGCAGCCAAGATAGGTTCGGGGGCCCCGCAGATACGCAGTATTTT. Translated: CASSQDRFGGPADTQYF.

This rearrangement joins TRBV30 to TRBJ2-6, with D tentatively TRBD1 (5 bases). This CDR3 comprises 15 residues. V lost 0 bases and J lost 4, with 10 bases in between. The V gene's germline CDR1 is GTSNPN and CDR2 SVGIG (reference sequence). In DNA, the CDR3 is TGTGCCTGGAGTGTTGGACAAGCCGGGGCCAACGTCCTGACTTTC. Its translation is CAWSVGQAGANVLTF.

This clonotype was found many times. The CDR3 region has the DNA TGTGCCACCAGTGATCCTAGCGGGGGTGCCTACAATGAGCAGTTCTTC. Protein product: CATSDPSGGAYNEQFF. This chain connects TRBV24-1 to TRBJ2-1; TRBD2 agrees at 10 bases. Germline V CDR1 and CDR2: KGHDR, SFDVKD. V shed 3 bases and J 2 bases; nucleotides not matched to a gene: 3. The CDR3 sequence is 16 residues long.

In this sample, this clonotype turned up many times. The chain uses TRBV29-1 and TRBJ2-1; 8 bases are shared with TRBD2. V shed 4 bases, J shed 9 bases, and the junction held 5 bases outside the gene matches. The CDR3 has 12 residues. In germline, CDR1 is SQVTM, CDR2 ANQGSEA. In DNA form, the CDR3 reads TGCAGCGTTGCGGGAGGGTCCCGTGAGCAGTTCTTC. Translation gives CSVAGGSREQFF.

This clonotype was counted many times. The chain is built from TRBV29-1 and TRBJ2-5; D possibly corresponds to TRBD2 (5 bases). The CDR3 runs to 15 residues. Germline values: CDR1 SQVTM, CDR2 ANQGSEA. V was trimmed by 6 bases and J by 5 bases, leaving 22 bases between them. CDR3 amino acids: CSVPGGSAGWETQYF. CDR3 in DNA: TGCAGCGTACCCGGCGGCAGCGCGGGTTGGGAGACCCAGTACTTC.

This clonotype has a count of ten or more. The chain combines TRBV3-1 with TRBJ2-3, with D maybe TRBD2 (5 bases). V was cut by 0 bases and J by 4 bases, with 11 bases left in between. This CDR3 spans 15 amino acids. CDR1 is LGHDT, CDR2 YNNKEL, per germline (reference sequence). Here the CDR3 DNA reads TGTGCCAGCAGCCAAGATCCAGAGGGCGCAGATACGCAGTATTTT. As protein: CASSQDPEGADTQYF.

The table lists this clonotype with a few counts. This could be a read error, since a much larger clone is one nucleotide away. This chain uses TRBV12-3 or TRBV12-4 with TRBJ2-5; 9 nucleotides line up with TRBD1. V shed 6 bases, J shed 11 bases, and the junction held 16 bases outside the gene matches. The CDR3 runs to 15 residues. CDR3 DNA sequence: TGTGCCAGCAGCCCCCGGGACAGGGCCTACAATGAGCAGTACTTC. Residues: CASSPRDRAYNEQYF.